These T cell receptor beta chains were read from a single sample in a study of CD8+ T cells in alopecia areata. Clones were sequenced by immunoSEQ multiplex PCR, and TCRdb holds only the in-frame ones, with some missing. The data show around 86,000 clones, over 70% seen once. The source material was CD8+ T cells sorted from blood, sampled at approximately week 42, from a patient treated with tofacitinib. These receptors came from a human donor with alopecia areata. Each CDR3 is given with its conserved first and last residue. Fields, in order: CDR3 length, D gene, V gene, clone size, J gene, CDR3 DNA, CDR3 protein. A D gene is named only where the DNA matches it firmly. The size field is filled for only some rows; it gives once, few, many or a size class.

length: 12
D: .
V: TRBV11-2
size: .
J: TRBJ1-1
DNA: TGTGCCAGCAGCTTAGTAATAAGGGAAGCTTTCTTT
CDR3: CASSLVIREAFF

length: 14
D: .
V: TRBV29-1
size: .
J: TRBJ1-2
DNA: TGCAGCGTTGAAGACCGTGGAAATTCATATGGCTACACCTTC
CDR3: CSVEDRGNSYGYTF

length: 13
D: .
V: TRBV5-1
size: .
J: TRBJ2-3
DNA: TGCGCCAGCAGCAAACAGGGTGCAGATACGCAGTATTTT
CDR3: CASSKQGADTQYF

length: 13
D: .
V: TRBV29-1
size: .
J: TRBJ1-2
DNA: TGCAGCGTTGAGTCGGGCGACCAAACGGGCTACACCTTC
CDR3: CSVESGDQTGYTF

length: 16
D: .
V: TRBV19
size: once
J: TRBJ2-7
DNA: TGTGCCAGTAGTATGACTGGCGTTGATCGTCCGGGGGAGCAGTACTTC
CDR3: CASSMTGVDRPGEQYF

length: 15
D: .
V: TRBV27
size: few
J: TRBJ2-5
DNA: TGTGCCAGCAGTCCCCTGGGGGATTGGCAAGAGACCCAGTACTTC
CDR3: CASSPLGDWQETQYF

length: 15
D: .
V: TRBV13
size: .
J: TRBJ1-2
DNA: TGTGCCAGCAGCTCCAAGGGGGGCGAAGGCTATGGCTACACCTTC
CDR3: CASSSKGGEGYGYTF

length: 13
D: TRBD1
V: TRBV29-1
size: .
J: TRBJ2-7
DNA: TGCAGCGTTGTGAAGACAGGGTTTAACGAGCAGTACTTC
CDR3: CSVVKTGFNEQYF

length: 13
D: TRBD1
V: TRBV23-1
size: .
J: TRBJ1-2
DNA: TGCGCCAGCAACCGCCGGACAGGGAATGGCTACACCTTC
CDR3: CASNRRTGNGYTF

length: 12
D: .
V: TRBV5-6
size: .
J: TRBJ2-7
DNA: TGTGCCAGCAGCTGGACAGGAGGGGAGCAGTACTTC
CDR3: CASSWTGGEQYF

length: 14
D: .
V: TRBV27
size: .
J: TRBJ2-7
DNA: TGTGCCAGCAGTTTAATCGCTAGCGTCCACGAGCAGTACTTC
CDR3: CASSLIASVHEQYF

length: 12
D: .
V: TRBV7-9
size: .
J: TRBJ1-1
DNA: TGTGCCAGCAGCTCGCCGGGTACTGAAGCTTTCTTT
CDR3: CASSSPGTEAFF

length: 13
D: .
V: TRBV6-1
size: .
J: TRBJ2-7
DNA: TGTGCCAGCAGTGTCCCCGAGAACTACGAGCAGTACTTC
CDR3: CASSVPENYEQYF

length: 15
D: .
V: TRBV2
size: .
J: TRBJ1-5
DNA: TGTGCCAGCAATCACGGGGGGGCCATCAATCAGCCCCAGCATTTT
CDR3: CASNHGGAINQPQHF

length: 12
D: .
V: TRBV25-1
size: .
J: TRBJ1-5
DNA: TGTGCCAGCAGTGATAGCAATCAGCCCCAGCATTTT
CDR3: CASSDSNQPQHF

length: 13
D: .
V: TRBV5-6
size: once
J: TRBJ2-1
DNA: TGTGCCAGCAGCGCGGGCCTGTACAATGAGCAGTTCTTC
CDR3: CASSAGLYNEQFF

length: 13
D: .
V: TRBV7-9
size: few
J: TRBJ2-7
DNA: TGTGCCAGCAGCTTTGGCCCTTCCTACGAGCAGTACTTC
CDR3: CASSFGPSYEQYF

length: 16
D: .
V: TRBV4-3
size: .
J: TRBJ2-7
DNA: TGCGCCAGCAGCCAAGAGTGGTCGGGGGAAGCCTACGAGCAGTACTTC
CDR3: CASSQEWSGEAYEQYF

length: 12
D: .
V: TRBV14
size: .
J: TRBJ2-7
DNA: TGTGCCAGCAGCCAGGACATTTTCGAGCAGTACTTC
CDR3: CASSQDIFEQYF

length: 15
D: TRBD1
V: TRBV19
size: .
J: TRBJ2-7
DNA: TGTGCCAGTAGTGCCGGACAGGGTCCTGCCTACGAGCAGTACTTC
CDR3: CASSAGQGPAYEQYF

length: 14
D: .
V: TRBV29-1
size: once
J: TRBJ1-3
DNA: TGCAGCGTTGTGGTGGTGGGCTCTGGAAACACCATATATTTT
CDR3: CSVVVVGSGNTIYF

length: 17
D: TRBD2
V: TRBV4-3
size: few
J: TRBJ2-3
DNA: TGCGCCAGCAGCCAAGAGAGGCGGGGGAAGATCACAGATACGCAGTATTTT
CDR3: CASSQERRGKITDTQYF

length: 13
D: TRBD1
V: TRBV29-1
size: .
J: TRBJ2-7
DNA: TGCAGCGTCTTCTCAGGGGGAGCGTACGAGCAGTACTTC
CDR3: CSVFSGGAYEQYF

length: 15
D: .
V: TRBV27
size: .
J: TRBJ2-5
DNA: TGTGCCAGCAGACAAGGACAGGGAGGGCAAGAGACCCAGTACTTC
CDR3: CASRQGQGGQETQYF

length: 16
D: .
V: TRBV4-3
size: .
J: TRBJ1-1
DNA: TGCGCCAGCAGCCAAGATCGGGGAGGGGTGAACACTGAAGCTTTCTTT
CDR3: CASSQDRGGVNTEAFF